The entry that follows covers one T cell receptor (beta chain) sequence. This specimen belongs to a study of blood T cell repertoires in COVID-19. The overall study: Sources were T cells, B-cell-depleted T cells, or PBMCs; the material itself was cDNA or gDNA.

The CDR3 runs to 16 residues. V dropped 2 bases and J dropped 6; count of bases not matched to a gene: 10. CDR1 and CDR2 from the germline V gene are MNHEY and SVGEGT. Clones were read by immunoSEQ multiplex PCR, and TCRdb kept only the in-frame ones, dropping some. The table lists under 95,000 clones, roughly nine tenths of them singletons. This sequence originates from a man aged 80 or over in a cohort sampled during active COVID-19. This chain joins TRBV6-2 or TRBV6-3 and TRBJ2-7, with 10 bases matching TRBD2. The source material was peripheral blood. CDR3 DNA sequence: TGTGCCAGCAGTTACCCTAGCGGGGGTACCCCGACCGAGCAGTACTTC. This encodes CASSYPSGGTPTEQYF.